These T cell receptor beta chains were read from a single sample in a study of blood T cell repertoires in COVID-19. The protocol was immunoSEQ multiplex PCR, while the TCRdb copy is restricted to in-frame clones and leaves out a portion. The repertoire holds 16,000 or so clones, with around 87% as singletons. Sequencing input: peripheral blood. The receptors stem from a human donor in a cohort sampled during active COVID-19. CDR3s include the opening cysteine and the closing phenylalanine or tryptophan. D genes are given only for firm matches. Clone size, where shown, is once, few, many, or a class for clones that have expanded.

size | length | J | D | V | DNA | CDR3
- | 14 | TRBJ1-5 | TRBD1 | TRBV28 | TGTGCCAGCAGCCCGGGACAGTCGTTACAGCCCCAGCATTTT | CASSPGQSLQPQHF
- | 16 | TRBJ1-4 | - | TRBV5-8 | TGTGCCAGCAGCTCAAGCAGGACACAACTTAATGAAAAACTGTTTTTT | CASSSSRTQLNEKLFF
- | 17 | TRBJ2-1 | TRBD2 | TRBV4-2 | TGTGCCAGCAGCCAAGATATGAGGGCTAGCGGGGACAATGAGCAGTTCTTC | CASSQDMRASGDNEQFF
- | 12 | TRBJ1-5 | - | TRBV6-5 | TGTGCCAGCAGGACGGGGAATCAGCCCCAGCATTTT | CASRTGNQPQHF
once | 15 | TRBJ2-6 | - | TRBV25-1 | TGTGCCAGCAGTGAGGCAGGGGCTGGGGCCAACGTCCTGACTTTC | CASSEAGAGANVLTF
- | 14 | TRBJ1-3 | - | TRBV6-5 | TGTGCCAGCAGGGCGGGGGGGCTTGGAAACACCATATATTTT | CASRAGGLGNTIYF
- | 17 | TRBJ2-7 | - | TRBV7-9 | TGTGCCAGCAGCCATTTTAAAGGCAGGACACCATCCTACGAGCAGTACTTC | CASSHFKGRTPSYEQYF
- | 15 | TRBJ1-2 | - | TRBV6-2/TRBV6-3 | TGTGCCAGCAGTTACAGTGGCTTACAGAACTATGGCTACACCTTC | CASSYSGLQNYGYTF
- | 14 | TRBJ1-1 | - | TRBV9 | TGTGCCAGCACCGCGGCCACAGGGAACACTGAAGCTTTCTTT | CASTAATGNTEAFF
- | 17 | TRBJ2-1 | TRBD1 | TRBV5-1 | TGCGCCAGCAGCTTGGGACAGGGGATCATGGGAAACAATGAGCAGTTCTTC | CASSLGQGIMGNNEQFF
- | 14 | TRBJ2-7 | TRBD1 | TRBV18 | TGTGCCAGCTCACCGACAGGGGGCGAAGACGAGCAGTACTTC | CASSPTGGEDEQYF
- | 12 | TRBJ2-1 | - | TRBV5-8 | TGTGCCAGCAGCTTCTACTATAATGAGCAGTTCTTC | CASSFYYNEQFF
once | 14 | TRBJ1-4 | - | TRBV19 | TGTGCCAGTAGGCCGACAGCTTCTAATGAAAAACTGTTTTTT | CASRPTASNEKLFF
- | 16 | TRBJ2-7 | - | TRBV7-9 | TGTGCCAGCAGCTTAGTGGGGGCAGGATCCTCCTACGAGCAGTACTTC | CASSLVGAGSSYEQYF
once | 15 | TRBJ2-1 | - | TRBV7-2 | TGTGCCAGCAGCTTGAGGTCTCCCTCCTACAATGAGCAGTTCTTC | CASSLRSPSYNEQFF
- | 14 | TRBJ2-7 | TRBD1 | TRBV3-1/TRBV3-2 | TGTGCCAGCAGCCAAGTTGGGACAGGGGGCGAGCAGTACTTC | CASSQVGTGGEQYF
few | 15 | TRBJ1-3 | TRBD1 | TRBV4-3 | TGCGCCAGCAGTCGCAGCGGGACAGGCGGAAACACCATATATTTT | CASSRSGTGGNTIYF
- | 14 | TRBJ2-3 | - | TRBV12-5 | TGTGCTAGTGGCTCTGGGACTAGCACAGATACGCAGTATTTT | CASGSGTSTDTQYF
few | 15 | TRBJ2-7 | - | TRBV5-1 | TGCGCCAGCAGCTCCGCCGGGAGCGAGGTTGGTGAGCAGTACTTC | CASSSAGSEVGEQYF
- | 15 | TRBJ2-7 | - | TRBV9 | TGTGCCAGCAGCGTAGACGGGGGTTGGGTACGCGAGCAGTACTTC | CASSVDGGWVREQYF
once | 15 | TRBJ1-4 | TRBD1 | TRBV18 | TGTGCCAGCTCACCGTTACAGGGGGGTAATGAAAAACTGTTTTTT | CASSPLQGGNEKLFF
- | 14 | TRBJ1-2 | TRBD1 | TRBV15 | TGTGCCACCAGCAGGGACAGGGTGGGCTATGGCTACACCTTC | CATSRDRVGYGYTF
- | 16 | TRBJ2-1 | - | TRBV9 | TGTGCCAGCAGCGGAACAGGGTCGGTAAGATTCCATGAGCAGTTCTTC | CASSGTGSVRFHEQFF
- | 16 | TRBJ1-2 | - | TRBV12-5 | TGTGCTAGTGCCGCCGGCGGGGGTGAAGGGTTAAATGGCTACACCTTC | CASAAGGGEGLNGYTF
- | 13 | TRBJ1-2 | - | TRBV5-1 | TGCGCCAGCGGGACGGGAGCTAACTATGGCTACACCTTC | CASGTGANYGYTF
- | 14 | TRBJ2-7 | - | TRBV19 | TGTGCCAGTAGTGAACAGGGCCCTCCCTACGAGCAGTACTTC | CASSEQGPPYEQYF
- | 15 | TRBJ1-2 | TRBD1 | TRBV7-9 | TGTGCCAGCAGCTTAGAGATCCGGGACAGCTATGGCTACACCTTC | CASSLEIRDSYGYTF
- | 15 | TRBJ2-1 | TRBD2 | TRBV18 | TGTGCCAGCTCACCAGTGACGGGGGGCTACAATGAGCAGTTCTTC | CASSPVTGGYNEQFF
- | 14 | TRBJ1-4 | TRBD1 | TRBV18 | TGTGCCAGCTCACAGGGGGCTGGTAATGAAAAACTGTTTTTT | CASSQGAGNEKLFF
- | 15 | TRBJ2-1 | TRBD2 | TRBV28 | TGTGCCAGCAGCTCGCGGGGGGCAGGGCACAATGAGCAGTTCTTC | CASSSRGAGHNEQFF
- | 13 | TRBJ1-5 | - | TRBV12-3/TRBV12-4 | TGTGCCAGCAGTTTCAGGGTGGATCAGCCCCAGCATTTT | CASSFRVDQPQHF
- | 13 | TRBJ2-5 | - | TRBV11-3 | TGTGCCAGCAGCTCCGGGGTTCAAGAGACCCAGTACTTC | CASSSGVQETQYF
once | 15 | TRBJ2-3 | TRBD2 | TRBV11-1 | TGTGCCAGCAGCTTGGGGACTAGCGGGGGCTATACGCAGTATTTT | CASSLGTSGGYTQYF
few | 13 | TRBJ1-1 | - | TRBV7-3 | TGTGCCAGCAGCTTAGAGGGGAACACTGAAGCTTTCTTT | CASSLEGNTEAFF
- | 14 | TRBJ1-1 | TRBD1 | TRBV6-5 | TGTGCCAGCGCGTTGCGCCTCGGACAGGGTAAAGCTTTCTTT | CASALRLGQGKAFF
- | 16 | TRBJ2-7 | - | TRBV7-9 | TGTGCCAGCAGCTTAGAGGAGGGGTACCTCTCCTACGAGCAGTACTTC | CASSLEEGYLSYEQYF
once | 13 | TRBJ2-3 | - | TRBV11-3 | TGTGCCAGCAGCTTAACAGGGTCAGATACGCAGTATTTT | CASSLTGSDTQYF
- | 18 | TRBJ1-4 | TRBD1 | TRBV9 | TGTGCCAGCAGCCCCCGACAGGGAGGCGATTTAGAGTATGAAAAACTGTTTTTT | CASSPRQGGDLEYEKLFF
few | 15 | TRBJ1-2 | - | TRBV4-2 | TGTGCCAGCAGCACCTCGGACAGTTTGAACTATGGCTACACCTTC | CASSTSDSLNYGYTF
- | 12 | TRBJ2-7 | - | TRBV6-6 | TGTGCCAGCACGAGTTTTTTGCGAGAGCAGTACTTC | CASTSFLREQYF
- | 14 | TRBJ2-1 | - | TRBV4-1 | TGCGCCAGCAGCCAAGACGTGCGGCTATCTGAGCAGTTCTTC | CASSQDVRLSEQFF
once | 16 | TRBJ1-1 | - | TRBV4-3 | TGCGCCAGCAGCCAAGGGGAGGGCCGTCCCGCGACTGAAGCTTTCTTT | CASSQGEGRPATEAFF
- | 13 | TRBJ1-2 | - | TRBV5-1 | TGCGCCAGCAGCTTGGGCTCGACAGTCGGCTACACCTTC | CASSLGSTVGYTF
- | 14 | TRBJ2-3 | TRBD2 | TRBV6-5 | TGTGCCAGCAGTTGGACTAGCGAGGGGGATACGCAGTATTTT | CASSWTSEGDTQYF
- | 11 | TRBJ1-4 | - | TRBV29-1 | TGCAGCGTTGATGGGGCCGACAAACTGTTTTTT | CSVDGADKLFF
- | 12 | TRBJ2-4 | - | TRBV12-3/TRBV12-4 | TGTGCCAGCAGTCACGACAGAAACATTCAGTACTTC | CASSHDRNIQYF
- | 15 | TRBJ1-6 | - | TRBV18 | TGTGCCAGCTCACCCAGTCCAGGGAAGAATTCACCCCTCCACTTT | CASSPSPGKNSPLHF
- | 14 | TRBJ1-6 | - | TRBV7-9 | TGTGCCAGCAGCGAACAGGGAACGGATTCACCCCTCCACTTT | CASSEQGTDSPLHF
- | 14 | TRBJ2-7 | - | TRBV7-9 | TGTGCCAGCAGCGGGGGCCGGAATCCCTACGAGCAGTACTTC | CASSGGRNPYEQYF
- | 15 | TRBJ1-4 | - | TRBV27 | TGTGCCAGCAGTTCCCGGGGAGGGCGATGGGAAAAACTGTTTTTT | CASSSRGGRWEKLFF
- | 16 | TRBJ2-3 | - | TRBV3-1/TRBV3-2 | TGTGCCAGCAGCCCCCGAGGACATCCCGGGGGAGATACGCAGTATTTT | CASSPRGHPGGDTQYF
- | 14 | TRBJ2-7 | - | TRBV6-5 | TGTGCCAGCAGACACAGAATTCGAACCTACGAGCAGTACTTC | CASRHRIRTYEQYF
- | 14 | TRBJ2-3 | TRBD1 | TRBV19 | TGTGCCAGTATGGACAGGGGGCAGGCAGATACGCAGTATTTT | CASMDRGQADTQYF
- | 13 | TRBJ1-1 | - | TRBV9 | TGTGCCAGCAGCGTAGAAGGGGGCACTGAAGCTTTCTTT | CASSVEGGTEAFF
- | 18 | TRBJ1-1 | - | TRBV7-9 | TGTGCCAGCAGCTTACCGATGTCCAGGATTGACATGAACACTGAAGCTTTCTTT | CASSLPMSRIDMNTEAFF